This T cell receptor beta chain was retrieved from a study of blood T cell repertoires in COVID-19. Study at large: Sample material is recorded as cDNA or gDNA derived from T cells, B-cell-depleted T cells, or PBMCs.

Original data processing: The assay estimated nucleated cells by amplifying reference gene primers. TCRdb keeps only in-frame clones here, not all; method: immunoSEQ multiplex PCR. The V and J calls and the clone size are those of that table, but D and trimming were determined from the DNA. The sample has a few hundred thousand clones, less than 90% seen once; the top ten hold just under 3%. Germline V CDR1 and CDR2: SGHRS, YFSETQ. The CDR3 covers 15 residues. V shed 5 bases and J shed 5 bases, with 19 bases lying between them. Clinical histories supplied by participants themselves formed the basis of cohort assignment.

Sequencing was performed on PBMCs or T cells enriched from blood (not recorded which). The chain combines TRBV5-1 with TRBJ1-1; D possibly corresponds to TRBD1 (6 bases). The sequence was obtained from a woman aged 25 to 39 who had recovered from COVID-19. This CDR3 is CASRERTDELTEAFF. CDR3 bases: TGCGCCAGCAGAGAGCGGACAGATGAATTGACTGAAGCTTTCTTT.